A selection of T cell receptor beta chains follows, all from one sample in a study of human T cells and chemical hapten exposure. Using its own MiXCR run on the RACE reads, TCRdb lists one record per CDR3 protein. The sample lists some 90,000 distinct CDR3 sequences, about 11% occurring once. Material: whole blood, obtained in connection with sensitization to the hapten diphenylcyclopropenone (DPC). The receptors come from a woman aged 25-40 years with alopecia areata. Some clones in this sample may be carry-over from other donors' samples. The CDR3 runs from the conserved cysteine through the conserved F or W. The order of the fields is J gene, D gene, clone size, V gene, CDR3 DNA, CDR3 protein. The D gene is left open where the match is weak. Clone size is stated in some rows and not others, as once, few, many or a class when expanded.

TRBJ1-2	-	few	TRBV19	TGTGCCAGTAGTATGGGCAGCCCTGGGAACTATGGCTACACCTTC	CASSMGSPGNYGYTF
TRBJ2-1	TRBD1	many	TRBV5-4	TGTGCCAGCAGCCCGACAGGGAATAAATTGAATGAGCAGTTCTTC	CASSPTGNKLNEQFF
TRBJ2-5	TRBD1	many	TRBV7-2	TGTGCCAGCGCAATTGGGACAGGACAAGAGACCCAGTACTTC	CASAIGTGQETQYF
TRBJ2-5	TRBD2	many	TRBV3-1	TGTGCCAGCAGCCCCAGAGGACTAGGACTAGCGGGGCAAGAGACCCAGTACTTC	CASSPRGLGLAGQETQYF
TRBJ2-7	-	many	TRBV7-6	TGTGCCAGCAGCTTAGGCGCGCGAAGGGAGCAGTACTTC	CASSLGARREQYF
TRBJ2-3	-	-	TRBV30	TGTGCCTGGAGTGGCGGGCCTACGCAGTATTTT	CAWSGGPTQYF
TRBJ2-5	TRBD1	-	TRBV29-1	TGCAGCGCAGGGGGCTGGGGACAGGAATCAGAGACCCAGTACTTC	CSAGGWGQESETQYF
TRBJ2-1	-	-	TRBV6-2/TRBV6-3	TGTGCCAGCAGGACTCATTACAATGAGCAGTTCTTC	CASRTHYNEQFF
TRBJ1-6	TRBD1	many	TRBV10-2	TGCGCCAGCAGGCGCGTAACAGGGGGCCCAAGTTCCTATAATTCACCCCTCCACTTT	CASRRVTGGPSSYNSPLHF
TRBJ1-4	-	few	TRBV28	TGTGCCACCGGGGGTGAAAAACTGTTTTTT	CATGGEKLFF
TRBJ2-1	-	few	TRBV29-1	TGCAGCGTTGAGGTGGGCAATGAGCAGTTCTTC	CSVEVGNEQFF
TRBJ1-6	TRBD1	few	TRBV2	TGTGCCAGCAGAAGCGGGACAGGGGTAAGGTCACCCCTCCACTTT	CASRSGTGVRSPLHF
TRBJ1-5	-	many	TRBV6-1	TGTGCCACCCAATGGATGTTGGATCAGCCCCAGCATTTT	CATQWMLDQPQHF
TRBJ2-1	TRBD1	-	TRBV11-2	TGTGCCAGCAGCCCAGGACAGGGCTCGGACCGTCGTACTGAGCAGTTCTTC	CASSPGQGSDRRTEQFF
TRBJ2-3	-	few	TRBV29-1	TGCAGCGTTACAGAGGGCACAGATACGCAGTATTTT	CSVTEGTDTQYF
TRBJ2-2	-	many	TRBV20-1	TGCAGTGCTAGAGATCTGAGCGTCACCGGGGAGCTGTTTTTT	CSARDLSVTGELFF
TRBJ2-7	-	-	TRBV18	TGTGCCAGCTCACCGTCACGCGAGGGCCGCGAGCAGTACTTC	CASSPSREGREQYF
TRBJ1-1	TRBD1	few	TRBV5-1	TGCGCCAGCAGCTTGCCCGACAGGGTAGGCACTGAAGCTTTCTTT	CASSLPDRVGTEAFF
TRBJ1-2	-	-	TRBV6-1	TGTGCCAGCAGACTGACAGTAGTCGGCTACACCTTC	CASRLTVVGYTF
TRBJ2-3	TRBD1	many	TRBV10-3	TGTGCCATAAGCGGGACAGGGGGCAGTACGTCCACAGATACGCAGTATTTT	CAISGTGGSTSTDTQYF
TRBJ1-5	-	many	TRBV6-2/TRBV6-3	TGTGCCAGCAGCGCTCCGAGTTCGCCCCAGCATTTT	CASSAPSSPQHF
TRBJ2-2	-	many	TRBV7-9	TGTGCCAGCAGCTTTAAGTCGGGGGACAAGAACACCGGGGAGCTGTTTTTT	CASSFKSGDKNTGELFF
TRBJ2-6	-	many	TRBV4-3	TGCGCCAGCAGCCAAGATGGTGGGGGCGCTGGGGCCAACGTCCTGACTTTC	CASSQDGGGAGANVLTF
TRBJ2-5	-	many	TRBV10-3	TGTGCCATCAGTGAGGAGCAAGAGACCCAGTACTTC	CAISEEQETQYF
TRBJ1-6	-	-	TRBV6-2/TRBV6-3	TGTGCCAGCCGGACACCTTCTTCACCCCTCCACTTT	CASRTPSSPLHF
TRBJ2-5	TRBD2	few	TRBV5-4	TGTGCCAGCAGTAAGAGCGGGGGAAACCAAGAGACCCAGTACTTC	CASSKSGGNQETQYF
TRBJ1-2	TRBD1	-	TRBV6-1	TGTGCCATCAGGACAGGAAGGGGATATGGCTACACCTTC	CAIRTGRGYGYTF
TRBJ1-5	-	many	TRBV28	TGTGCCAGCAGTTGGCTGGGGGTTGGGCAGCCCCAGCATTTT	CASSWLGVGQPQHF
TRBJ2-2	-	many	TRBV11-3	TGTGCCAGCAGCCCGCAATCAGAGAACACCGGGGAGCTGTTTTTT	CASSPQSENTGELFF
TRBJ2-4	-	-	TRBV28	TGTGCCAGCAGTTTAGGCCGACGGCTACCAGGATCCATTCAGTACTTC	CASSLGRRLPGSIQYF
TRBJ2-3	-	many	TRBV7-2	TGTGCCAGCAGCCTATTCACAGATACGCAGTATTTT	CASSLFTDTQYF
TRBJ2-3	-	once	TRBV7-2	TGTGCCAGCAGCTCGCACGTGAGGGGTAGAGATACGCAGTATTTT	CASSSHVRGRDTQYF
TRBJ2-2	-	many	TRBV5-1	TGCGCCAGCAGCTTGACTAGCAGGACGAACACCGGGGAGCTGTTTTTT	CASSLTSRTNTGELFF
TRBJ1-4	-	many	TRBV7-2	TGTGCCAGCACTCAGGGTGGCAAACTGTTTTTT	CASTQGGKLFF
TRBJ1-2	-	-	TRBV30	TGTGCCCGGAAGGGTAAAGGCATAGGAAACTATGGCTACACCTTC	CARKGKGIGNYGYTF
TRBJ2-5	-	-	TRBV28	TGTGCCAGCAGTTTACGTTCCAAGGCAGAGACCCAGTACTTC	CASSLRSKAETQYF
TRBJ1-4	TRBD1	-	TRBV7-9	TGTGCCAGCAGCCAAGGACAGGGAGGAGAAAAACTGTTTTTT	CASSQGQGGEKLFF
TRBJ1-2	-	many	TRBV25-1	TGTGCCAGCAGTGAACCGCAGGGACGAACCTTC	CASSEPQGRTF
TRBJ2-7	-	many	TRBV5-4	TGTGCCAGCAGCTCCAAGGGATCTCTCTACGAGCAGTACTTC	CASSSKGSLYEQYF
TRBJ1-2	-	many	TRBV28	TGTGCCAGCATGGGCAACTATGGCTACACCTTC	CASMGNYGYTF
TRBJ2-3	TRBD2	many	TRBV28	TGTGCCAGCAGTTTATCGGGGGGGCAAGATACGCAGTATTTT	CASSLSGGQDTQYF
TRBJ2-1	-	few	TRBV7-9	TGTGCCAGCAGCTTTTGGAGGGCTGAGAATGAGCAGTTCTTC	CASSFWRAENEQFF
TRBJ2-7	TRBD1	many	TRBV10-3	TGTGCCATCAGTGCCGACAGGGGGTTTGGGTACGAGCAGTACTTC	CAISADRGFGYEQYF
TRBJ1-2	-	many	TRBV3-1	TGTGCCAGCAGCCGGGAGGGGTACTATGGCTACACCTTC	CASSREGYYGYTF
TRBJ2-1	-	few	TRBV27	TGTGCCAGCAGTTCCAAACTCAATGAGCAGTTCTTC	CASSSKLNEQFF
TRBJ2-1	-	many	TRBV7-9	TGTGCCAGCAGCTCCCAAGCGGTCCCCTACAATGAGCAGTTCTTC	CASSSQAVPYNEQFF
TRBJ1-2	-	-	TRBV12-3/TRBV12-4	TGTGCCAGCAGTTCGAGCGGGGGGCCTGACTATGGCTACACCTTC	CASSSSGGPDYGYTF
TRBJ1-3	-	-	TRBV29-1	TGCAGCGTACGGGCAACCTCTGGAAACACCATATATTTT	CSVRATSGNTIYF
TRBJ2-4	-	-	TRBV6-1	TGTGCCAGCAGTGAAGCTGGGGGGAACATTCAGTACTTC	CASSEAGGNIQYF
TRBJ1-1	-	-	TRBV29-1	TGCAGCGTTGTGGCGGACGTCGGGCACACTGAAGCTTTCTTT	CSVVADVGHTEAFF
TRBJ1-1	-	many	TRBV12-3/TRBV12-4	TGTGCCAGCAGTTTAAGGGGATCTAACACTGAAGCTTTCTTT	CASSLRGSNTEAFF
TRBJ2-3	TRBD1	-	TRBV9	TGTGCCAGCAGCGTAGTGGAGGTTGTTGGGACAGGGGGCACAGATACGCAGTATTTT	CASSVVEVVGTGGTDTQYF
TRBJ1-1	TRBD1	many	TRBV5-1	TGTGCCAGCAGACAAACAGGGGGCACTGAAGCTTTCTTT	CASRQTGGTEAFF
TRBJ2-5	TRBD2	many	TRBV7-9	TGTGCCAGCAGCTCCGGGACTAGGGGGGAGACCCAGTACTTC	CASSSGTRGETQYF
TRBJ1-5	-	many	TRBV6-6	TGTGCCAGCACTCTAGACGGGAATAGCAATCAGCCCCAGCATTTT	CASTLDGNSNQPQHF